This TCR beta chain was obtained from a study of blood T cells in healthy people across ages. Study-level results: Unknown CMV status may confound age-related changes in expanded clones.

To note about this clonotype: Its antigen is unidentified.

From germline, CDR1 is SEHNR and CDR2 FQNEAQ (reference sequence). V was clipped by 5 bases and J by 4 bases; unmatched bases: 11. The CDR3 contains 16 residues. For the second PCR, which ran for roughly 7 to 11 cycles, a sample-barcoded 5' primer and a J-beta primer mix were used. One entry per CDR3 protein results from TCRdb running MiXCR on the 5' RACE reads. The sample has 650,000 to 950,000 distinct CDR3 sequences, 40% to 50% seen once. The sample comprised blood. V gene TRBV7-9 combines with J gene TRBJ2-1, with 7 bases fitting TRBD2. This TCR was sampled from a man aged 55 to 70 in good health. This chain's CDR3 is CASSPGGGSNYNEQFF. The CDR3 region has the DNA TGTGCCAGCAGCCCGGGAGGCGGGAGCAATTACAATGAGCAGTTCTTC.